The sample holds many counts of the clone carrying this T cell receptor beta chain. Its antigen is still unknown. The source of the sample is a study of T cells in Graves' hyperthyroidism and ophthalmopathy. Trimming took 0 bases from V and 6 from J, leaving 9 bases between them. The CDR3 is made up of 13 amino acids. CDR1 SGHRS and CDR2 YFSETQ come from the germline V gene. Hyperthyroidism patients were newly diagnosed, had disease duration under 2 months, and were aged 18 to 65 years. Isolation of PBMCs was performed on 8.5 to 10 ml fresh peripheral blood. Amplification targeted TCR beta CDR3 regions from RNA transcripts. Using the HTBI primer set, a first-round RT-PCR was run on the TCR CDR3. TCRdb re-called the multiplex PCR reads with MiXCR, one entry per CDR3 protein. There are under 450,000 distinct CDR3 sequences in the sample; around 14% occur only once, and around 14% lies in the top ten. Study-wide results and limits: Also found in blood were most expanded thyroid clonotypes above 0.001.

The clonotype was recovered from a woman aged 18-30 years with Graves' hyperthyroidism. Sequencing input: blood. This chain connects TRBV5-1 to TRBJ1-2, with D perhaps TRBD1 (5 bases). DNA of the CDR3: TGCGCCAGCAGCTTGGGAGGGGCGGATGGCTACACCTTC. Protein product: CASSLGGADGYTF.